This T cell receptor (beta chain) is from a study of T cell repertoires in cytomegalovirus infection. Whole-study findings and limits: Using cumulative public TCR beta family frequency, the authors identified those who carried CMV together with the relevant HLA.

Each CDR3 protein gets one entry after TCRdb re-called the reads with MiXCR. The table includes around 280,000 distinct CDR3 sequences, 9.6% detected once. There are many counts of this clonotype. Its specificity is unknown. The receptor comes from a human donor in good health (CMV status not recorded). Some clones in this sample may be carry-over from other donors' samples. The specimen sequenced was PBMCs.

The CDR3 sequence is CASSYSPGTGADTQYF. The CDR3 DNA follows: TGTGCCAGCAGTTACTCTCCCGGGACAGGGGCAGATACGCAGTATTTT. J is TRBJ2-3 and V is TRBV6-6, with 10 bases matching TRBD1. The CDR3 totals 16 residues. Germline V gene lookup returns CDR1 MNHNY and CDR2 SVGAGI (reference sequence). V shed 0 bases and J 4 bases; nucleotides not matched to a gene: 4.